This TCR beta chain was sequenced for a study of radiation and T cells in renal cell carcinoma. Study-level findings and limits: From baseline, blood top tumor clonotypes peaked at 2 weeks post-radiation.

This sample's time point: baseline pretreatment blood. The treatment denotes: 15 Gy SBRT to primary tumor, nephrectomy 4 weeks later. On this clone itself: As yet, its antigen is unknown.

Sequencing was performed with immunoSEQ multiplex PCR; in TCRdb, only in-frame clones are kept and a portion is missing. Of 130,000 or so clones listed, over 65% are singletons. Specimen: blood, collected from a patient whose treatment included radiotherapy and nephrectomy. The sequence was collected from a woman in her forties or fifties with renal cell carcinoma.

CDR3 sequence reads: CASSFDREEQFF. Written as DNA, the CDR3 is TGTGCCAGCAGCTTTGACAGGGAGGAGCAGTTCTTC. V gene TRBV7-2 combines with J gene TRBJ2-1; 7 nucleotides match TRBD1. CDR1 is SGHTA, CDR2 FQGNSA, per germline. CDR3 length: 12 residues. V was pared by 3 bases and J by 10 bases, with 3 bases of the junction left unmatched. Filled out from reference TRBV7-2 and TRBJ2-1, the complete variable domain reads GAGVSQSPSNKVTEKGKDVELRCDPISGHTALYWYRQSLGQGLEFLIYFQGNSAPDKSGLPSDRFSAERTGGSVSTLTIQRTQQEDSAVYLCASSFDREEQFFGPGTRLTVL.